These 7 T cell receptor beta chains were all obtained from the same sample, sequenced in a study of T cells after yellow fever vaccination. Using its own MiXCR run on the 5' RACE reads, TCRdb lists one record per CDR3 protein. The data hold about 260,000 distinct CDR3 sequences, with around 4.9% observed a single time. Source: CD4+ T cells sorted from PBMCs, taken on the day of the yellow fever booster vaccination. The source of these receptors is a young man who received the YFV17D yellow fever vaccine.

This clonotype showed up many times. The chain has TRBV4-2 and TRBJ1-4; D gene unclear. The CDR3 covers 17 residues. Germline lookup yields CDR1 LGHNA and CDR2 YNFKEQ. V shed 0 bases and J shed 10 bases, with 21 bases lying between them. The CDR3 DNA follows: TGTGCCAGCAGCCAAGATCTCGTTAGGGTCGAGGCTCGAAAACTGTTTTTT. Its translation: CASSQDLVRVEARKLFF.

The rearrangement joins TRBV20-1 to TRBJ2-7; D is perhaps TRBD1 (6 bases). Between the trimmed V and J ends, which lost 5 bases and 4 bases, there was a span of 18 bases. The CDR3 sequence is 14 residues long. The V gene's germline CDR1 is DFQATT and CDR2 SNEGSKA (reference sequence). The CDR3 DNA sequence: TGCAGTGCTTCAGGTTTCGGACAGCCATACGAGCAGTACTTC. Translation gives CSASGFGQPYEQYF.

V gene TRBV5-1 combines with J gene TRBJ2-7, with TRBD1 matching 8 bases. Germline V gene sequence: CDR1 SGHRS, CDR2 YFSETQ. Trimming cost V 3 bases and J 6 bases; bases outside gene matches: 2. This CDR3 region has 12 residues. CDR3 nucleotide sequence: TGCGCCAGCAGCTGGGACAGGCGCGAGCAGTACTTC. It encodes CASSWDRREQYF.

Here the CDR3 reads CASSAPYEQYF. The CDR3 nucleotides read TGTGCCAGCAGTGCCCCCTACGAGCAGTACTTC. V is TRBV2 and J is TRBJ2-7; no clear D gene. V was trimmed by 4 bases and J by 2 bases, leaving 3 bases between them. Looked up from germline, CDR1 is SNHLY and CDR2 is FYNNEI. This CDR3 spans 11 amino acids.

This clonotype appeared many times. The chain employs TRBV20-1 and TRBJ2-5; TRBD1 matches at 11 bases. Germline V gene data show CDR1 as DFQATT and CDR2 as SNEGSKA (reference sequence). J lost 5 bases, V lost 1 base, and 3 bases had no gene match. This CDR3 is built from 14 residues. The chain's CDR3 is CSARGDRGVETQYF. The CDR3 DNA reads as TGCAGTGCTAGAGGGGACAGGGGGGTCGAGACCCAGTACTTC.

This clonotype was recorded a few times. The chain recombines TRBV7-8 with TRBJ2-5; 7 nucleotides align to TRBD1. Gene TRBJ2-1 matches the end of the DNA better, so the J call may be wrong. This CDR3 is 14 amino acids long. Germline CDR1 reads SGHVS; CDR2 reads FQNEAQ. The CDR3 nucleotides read TGTGCCAGCAGCGCATACAGGGGCCAAGAGACCCAGTTCTTC. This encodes CASSAYRGQETQFF.

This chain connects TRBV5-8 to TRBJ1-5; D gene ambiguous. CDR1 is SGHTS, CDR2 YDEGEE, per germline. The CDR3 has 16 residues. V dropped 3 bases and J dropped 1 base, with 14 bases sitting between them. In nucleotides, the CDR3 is TGTGCCAGCAGCTCGGGTGGGCTTTCAAGCAATCAGCCCCAGCATTTT. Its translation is CASSSGGLSSNQPQHF.